The 26 T cell receptor beta chains below all came from one sample that was sequenced in a study of blood T cells in healthy people across ages. Through a sample-barcoded 5' primer and a J-beta primer mix, a second PCR was run for roughly 6 to 11 cycles. TCRdb itself ran the 5' RACE reads through MiXCR, one entry per CDR3 protein. The sample has approximately 800,000 distinct CDR3 sequences; under 40% are singletons. Sequencing was carried out using blood. The receptors come from a man younger than 30 in good health.

This clonotype was recorded at least ten times. V gene TRBV15 combines with J gene TRBJ2-3, with D possibly TRBD2 on 5 matching bases. The CDR3 runs to 14 residues. The ends were cut back, 0 bases at V and 4 bases at J, with 8 bases in the middle. Germline CDR1 reads LNHNV; CDR2 reads YYDKDF (reference sequence). The CDR3 protein is CATSRDPGADTQYF. As DNA, the CDR3 is TGTGCCACCAGCAGAGATCCCGGGGCAGATACGCAGTATTTT.

The sample holds many counts of this clonotype. The chain has TRBV6-6 and TRBJ2-7; D might be TRBD1 (6 bases). The V and J ends lost 4 bases and 2 bases respectively, with 12 bases between them. This CDR3 contains 14 residues. The V gene's germline CDR1 is MNHNY and CDR2 SVGAGI (reference sequence). The CDR3, as DNA: TGTGCCAGCAGTTTCGGGACAAATACCTACGAGCAGTACTTC. It yields the protein CASSFGTNTYEQYF.

The sample holds many counts of this clonotype. The rearrangement joins TRBV27 to TRBJ2-7; TRBD2 matches at 10 bases. Germline V gene lookup returns CDR1 MNHEY and CDR2 SMNVEV (reference sequence). V lost 8 bases to trimming and J lost 6 bases; unmatched junction nucleotides: 13. The CDR3 extends over 15 amino acids. The CDR3 DNA sequence: TGTGCCAGCTCCGTAGAGGGGCTAGCGGGGGCCGAGCAGTACTTC. Amino acids: CASSVEGLAGAEQYF.

The chain has TRBV4-3 and TRBJ2-1, with D possibly being TRBD1 (5 bases). Germline lookup yields CDR1 LGHNA and CDR2 YSLEER. Trimming stripped 3 bases from V and 0 bases from J, with 12 bases between. CDR3 length: 16 residues. The CDR3 DNA reads as TGCGCCAGCAGCCAGGAGCAGGGCCTCTCCTACAATGAGCAGTTCTTC. Translated, it gives CASSQEQGLSYNEQFF.

In this sample, this clonotype turned up many times. The chain joins TRBV10-3 to TRBJ2-7; no firm D call. The CDR3 is 14 residues long. CDR1 is ENHRY, CDR2 SYGVKD, per germline. Trimming took 0 bases from V and 5 from J, leaving 11 bases between them. CDR3 region: CAISESGSWNEQYF. The CDR3 DNA reads as TGTGCCATCAGTGAGTCGGGAAGTTGGAACGAGCAGTACTTC.

This chain links TRBV24-1 with TRBJ2-7; TRBD2 matches at 7 bases. This CDR3 is 13 amino acids long. Germline CDR1 reads KGHDR; CDR2 reads SFDVKD. V lost 5 bases to trimming and J lost 7 bases; unmatched junction nucleotides: 7. The CDR3 sequence: CATSGGGWGEQYF. DNA for the CDR3: TGTGCCACCAGTGGGGGGGGGTGGGGTGAGCAGTACTTC.

The chain carries TRBV20-1 and TRBJ2-3; the match to TRBD1 covers 7 bases. Per germline, CDR1 DFQATT and CDR2 SNEGSKA (reference sequence). The CDR3 length is 14 residues. With 4 bases clipped from V and 2 bases from J, the junction kept 6 bases outside the gene matches. CDR3 protein: CSANKGATTDTQYF. The DNA of the CDR3 is TGCAGTGCTAATAAGGGGGCTACCACAGATACGCAGTATTTT.

This clonotype was observed a few times. The gene calls are TRBV27 and TRBJ2-2; 11 bases are shared with TRBD2. V was pared by 2 bases and J by 6 bases, with 5 bases of the junction left unmatched. Germline V gene sequence: CDR1 MNHEY, CDR2 SMNVEV (reference sequence). This CDR3 has 16 residues. The CDR3, as DNA: TGTGCCAGCAGTTTAAGTCTAGCGGGGGGATCCGGGGAGCTGTTTTTT. This translates into CASSLSLAGGSGELFF.

The chain uses TRBV7-2 and TRBJ2-5; D ambiguous. The end of the DNA aligns better with TRBJ2-1, so the J call may be wrong. The CDR3 is 15 residues long. Germline values: CDR1 SGHTA, CDR2 FQGNSA. The CDR3 here is CASSSQVGFQETQFF. In DNA, the CDR3 is TGTGCCAGCAGCTCTCAAGTGGGGTTTCAAGAGACCCAGTTCTTC.

This clonotype has just a few counts. The rearrangement links TRBV2 to TRBJ2-7, with D hard to call. Germline V gene lookup returns CDR1 SNHLY and CDR2 FYNNEI. There are 12 residues in the CDR3. V was clipped by 4 bases and J by 6 bases, with 10 bases between them. The CDR3 reads CASSGGVFEQYF. In nucleotides, the CDR3 is TGTGCCAGCAGTGGCGGTGTATTCGAGCAGTACTTC.

This clonotype was counted only a few times. This chain connects TRBV20-1 to TRBJ2-7; TRBD1 aligns across 11 bases. Trimming removed 0 bases from V and 4 bases from J; junction bases left unmatched: 5. CDR1 is DFQATT, CDR2 SNEGSKA, per germline (reference sequence). The CDR3 sequence is 15 residues long. The DNA of the CDR3 is TGCAGTGCTAGAGATCGGACAGGGGGCGCGTACGAGCAGTACTTC. Its translation is CSARDRTGGAYEQYF.

This clonotype occurred many times. The J gene is TRBJ2-1, the V gene TRBV29-1; unclear D gene. Germline values: CDR1 SQVTM, CDR2 ANQGSEA. This CDR3 has 14 amino acids. V dropped 4 bases and J dropped 0 bases, with 10 bases sitting between them. Here the CDR3 reads CSVVSGSSYNEQFF. In DNA, the CDR3 is TGCAGCGTTGTGTCTGGAAGCTCCTACAATGAGCAGTTCTTC.

In this sample, this clonotype turned up many times. V gene TRBV5-1 combines with J gene TRBJ2-5; no clear D gene. Trimming removed 0 bases from V and 5 bases from J, with 14 bases in between. CDR3 length: 15 amino acids. Germline V gene sequence: CDR1 SGHRS, CDR2 YFSETQ. The CDR3 DNA reads as TGCGCCAGCAGCTTGGTGGCCGATGAGAGCGAGACCCAGTACTTC. Translating it yields CASSLVADESETQYF. Combining the CDR3 with reference TRBV5-1 and TRBJ2-5 gives the whole variable domain KAGVTQTPRYLIKTRGQQVTLSCSPISGHRSVSWYQQTPGQGLQFLFEYFSETQRNKGNFPGRFSGRQFSNSRSEMNVSTLELGDSALYLCASSLVADESETQYFGPGTRLLVL.

This chain joins TRBV7-6 and TRBJ1-6; D is ambiguous. The CDR3 runs to 18 residues. V dropped 5 bases and J dropped 0 bases, with 17 bases sitting between them. The V gene's germline CDR1 is SGHVS and CDR2 FNYEAQ. The CDR3 DNA reads as TGTGCCAGCAGCCCAGCGGTCGTCTTGGGCTCCTATAATTCACCCCTCCACTTT. This gives the protein CASSPAVVLGSYNSPLHF.

This clonotype has only a few counts. The chain is built from TRBV14 and TRBJ2-3, with D tentatively TRBD2 (6 bases). The CDR3 has 16 residues. Trimming cost V 3 bases and J 11 bases, with 24 bases left between them. Per the germline V gene, CDR1 is SGHDN and CDR2 is FVKESK. In DNA, the CDR3 is TGTGCCAGCAGCCAGATGGGGACCGGGACTCTCCTCATGCAGTATTTT. Protein sequence: CASSQMGTGTLLMQYF. The variable domain in full, with the rest retrieved from reference TRBV14 and TRBJ2-3, is EAGVTQFPSHSVIEKGQTVTLRCDPISGHDNLYWYRRVMGKEIKFLLHFVKESKQDESGMPNNRFLAERTGGTYSTLKVQPAELEDSGVYFCASSQMGTGTLLMQYFGPGTRLTVL.

This CDR3 is CASSLGLVPMDYGYTF. The CDR3 DNA follows: TGTGCCAGCAGTTTAGGATTAGTCCCGATGGACTATGGCTACACCTTC. The genes are TRBV12-3 or TRBV12-4 and TRBJ1-2, with D unresolved. The germline V and J ends were trimmed by 1 base and 3 bases, with 15 bases remaining between them. This CDR3 contains 16 residues.

DNA for the CDR3: TGTGCCGTCGGAGGGGAGCATGAGCAGTTCTTC. It encodes CAVGGEHEQFF. The chain employs TRBV24-1 and TRBJ2-1, with D possibly being TRBD2 (6 bases). Germline CDR1 KGHDR, CDR2 SFDVKD. The CDR3 is made up of 11 amino acids. The V and J ends lost 12 bases and 8 bases respectively, with 13 bases between them.

This clonotype was observed at least ten times. It may be a read error: a sequence one base away is much more abundant. The chain has TRBV7-9 and TRBJ2-5; weak D call: TRBD2 (6 bases). The CDR3 extends over 14 amino acids. Germline CDR1 reads SEHNR; CDR2 reads FQNEAQ (reference sequence). In DNA, the CDR3 is TGTGCCAGCAGCGTAGCGGACCGTCAAGAGACCCAGTACTTC. This codes for CASSVADRQETQYF. Full variable domain (rest looked up from reference TRBV7-9 and TRBJ2-5): DTGVSQNPRHKITKRGQNVTFRCDPISEHNRLYWYRQTLGQGPEFLTYFQNEAQLEKSRLLSDRFSAERPKGSFSTLEIQRTEQGDSAMYLCASSVADRQETQYFGPGTRLLVL.

The rearrangement links TRBV20-1 to TRBJ1-1, with D unclear. Trimming stripped 2 bases from V and 0 bases from J, with 13 bases between. Per germline, CDR1 DFQATT and CDR2 SNEGSKA (reference sequence). The CDR3 contains 15 residues. The CDR3 reads CSARPPGRMNTEAFF. The CDR3 bases are TGCAGTGCTAGACCCCCGGGTAGAATGAACACTGAAGCTTTCTTT.

This clonotype has only a few counts. This rearrangement joins TRBV20-1 to TRBJ1-4, with TRBD1 matching 9 bases. Germline V lookup: CDR1 DFQATT, CDR2 SNEGSKA (reference sequence). Germline trimming cut 5 bases from V and 9 bases from J; bases unmatched to any gene: 10. This CDR3 is 14 amino acids long. The CDR3 nucleotides are TGCAGTGCTCCAGCGGGACAGGGTTTTCAAAAACTGTTTTTT. Translation: CSAPAGQGFQKLFF.

Details on this clonotype: The germline gene is not matched at one end of the junction; a read error may be the cause. The gene calls are TRBV20-1 and TRBJ2-3; D possibly uses TRBD1 or TRBD2 (5 bases each). Looked up from germline, CDR1 is DFQATT and CDR2 is SNEGSKA (reference sequence). CDR3 length: 16 residues. DNA of the CDR3: TGCAGTGCTAGAGATCCGCGAGGGGCGGGCACAGATACGCTGTATTTT. Its protein is CSARDPRGAGTDTLYF.

V usage is TRBV12-3 or TRBV12-4 and J usage is TRBJ2-7; 10 bases are a match to TRBD1. J was trimmed by 1 base and V by 6 bases; bases with no gene match: 6. This CDR3 comprises 15 residues. CDR3 DNA sequence: TGTGCCAGCAGCTACGACAGGGGGCTATCCTACGAGCAGTACTTC. Its protein is CASSYDRGLSYEQYF.

In its sample, this clonotype was seen many times. The chain uses TRBV20-1 and TRBJ1-2; D possibly corresponds to TRBD1 (6 bases). The CDR3 is 14 amino acids. V lost 0 bases and J lost 4, with 12 bases in between. CDR1 and CDR2 from the germline V gene are DFQATT and SNEGSKA (reference sequence). This chain's CDR3 is CSAREQGRTYGYTF. The DNA for the CDR3 is TGCAGTGCTAGAGAACAGGGTCGGACCTATGGCTACACCTTC.

V gene TRBV7-2 combines with J gene TRBJ2-1; 7 bases agree with TRBD1. Germline CDR1 is SGHTA and CDR2 is FQGNSA. There are 14 residues in the CDR3. Germline trimming cut 3 bases from V and 2 bases from J; bases unmatched to any gene: 1. CDR3 DNA sequence: TGTGCCAGCAGCTTCGACAGGGCCTACAATGAGCAGTTCTTC. This sequence encodes CASSFDRAYNEQFF.

The chain couples TRBV10-3 to TRBJ2-7; 8 bases are shared with TRBD1. The CDR3 is made up of 15 amino acids. Germline loops: CDR1 ENHRY, CDR2 SYGVKD. The J segment lost 0 bases and the V segment lost 4 bases, leaving 5 bases of the junction unmatched. CDR3 residues: CAISVDGTGSYEQYF. CDR3 DNA sequence: TGTGCCATCAGTGTAGACGGGACAGGCTCCTACGAGCAGTACTTC.

The CDR3 nucleotides read TGCGCCAGCAGCGCCGGGACAGGGGTAACCACAGATACGCAGTATTTT. Translating gives CASSAGTGVTTDTQYF. The genes are TRBV5-1 and TRBJ2-3, with 10 bases that match TRBD1. The CDR3 extends over 16 amino acids. Losses at the gene ends were 4 bases for V and 2 bases for J; bases not matched to a gene: 7. Per the germline V gene, CDR1 is SGHRS and CDR2 is YFSETQ.